The 30 T cell receptor beta chains in this list originate from one sample, sequenced in a study of immune characterization of retroperitoneal liposarcoma. TCRdb reanalysed the PCR reads using MiXCR and keeps one entry per CDR3 protein. Among 3,000 to 4,000 distinct CDR3 sequences listed, about 25% were seen once. Source material: tumor tissue. Source of these receptors: a female donor with retroperitoneal liposarcoma.

The genes are TRBV9 and TRBJ2-2; TRBD2 aligns across 11 bases. Trimming cost V 0 bases and J 4 bases; bases outside gene matches: 2. CDR3 length equals 16 residues. In germline, CDR1 is SGDLS, CDR2 YYNGEE. CDR3 bases: TGTGCCAGCAGCGTAGGTAGCGGGAGGGGCACCGGGGAGCTGTTTTTT. It is translated as CASSVGSGRGTGELFF.

V is TRBV5-1 and J is TRBJ2-5, with 8 bases matching TRBD1. The CDR3 extends over 15 amino acids. The junction had 12 bases not matched to a gene; V was cut back by 0 bases and J by 11 bases. Germline values: CDR1 SGHRS, CDR2 YFSETQ. As DNA, the CDR3 is TGCGCCAGCAGCTTGGAGGACAGGGTAGTTAGGAAGCAGTACTTC. This encodes CASSLEDRVVRKQYF.

By its share, this clonotype is medium-sized (0.01 to 0.1%). V and J are TRBV6-1 and TRBJ2-5, with TRBD2 matching 7 bases. Looked up from germline, CDR1 is MNHNS and CDR2 is SASEGT. V lost 7 bases, J lost 11 bases, and 19 bases stayed unmatched. There are 15 residues in the CDR3. In nucleotides, the CDR3 is TGTGCCAGCAACGAAGGAGCGGGGTCTTACAATGAGCAGTACTTC. Translation: CASNEGAGSYNEQYF.

This clonotype was seen just once. This chain links TRBV10-2 with TRBJ2-3; 7 nucleotides align to TRBD2. The CDR3 contains 15 residues. From germline, CDR1 is WSHSY and CDR2 SAAADI. V lost 4 bases to trimming and J lost 2 bases; unmatched junction nucleotides: 6. The CDR3 DNA reads as TGCGCCAGCAGTGGGCCTCGACTAGCCACAGATACGCAGTATTTT. Translated: CASSGPRLATDTQYF.

This clonotype was seen a handful of times. The V call is TRBV27, the J call TRBJ2-1, with TRBD1 matching over 8 bases. The J call is uncertain, as TRBJ2-7 better fits the DNA end. Germline CDR1 reads MNHEY; CDR2 reads SMNVEV (reference sequence). The CDR3 loop spans 17 amino acids. The CDR3 loop reads CASSFQFGQGIAYEQYF. CDR3 nucleotides: TGTGCCAGCAGTTTCCAATTTGGACAGGGTATAGCCTACGAGCAGTACTTC.

This clonotype was recorded a few times. This sequence joins TRBV20-1 and TRBJ2-1; 9 bases agree with TRBD2. The germline CDR1 and CDR2 sequences are DFQATT and SNEGSKA (reference sequence). CDR3 length: 16 amino acids. V lost 0 bases, J lost 8 bases, and 11 bases stayed unmatched. The CDR3 here is CSARDQGLAGTYEQFF. The CDR3, as DNA: TGCAGTGCTAGAGACCAAGGTCTAGCGGGAACCTATGAGCAGTTCTTC.

The chain joins TRBV7-6 to TRBJ2-6; D gene ambiguous. CDR3 size: 12 residues. Trimming shortened V by 10 bases and J by 3 bases, and 7 bases separated the two germline ends. CDR1 SGHVS and CDR2 FNYEAQ come from the germline V gene. The CDR3 here is CATGVGANVLTF. The DNA for the CDR3 is TGTGCCACTGGGGTTGGGGCCAACGTCCTGACTTTC.

By frequency in the sample, this clonotype is medium-sized. The DNA for the CDR3 is TGTGCCAGCAGTTTAAAGAATAACTATGGCTACACCTTC. Its translation: CASSLKNNYGYTF. The chain recombines TRBV27 with TRBJ1-2; unclear D gene. Germline CDR1 and CDR2: MNHEY and SMNVEV (reference sequence). V was shortened by 2 bases and J by 1 base, with 5 bases between the two germline ends. This CDR3 has 13 amino acids.

The chain links TRBV6-6 to TRBJ1-1; TRBD1 is a possible D gene (6 bases). CDR3 size: 18 residues. Germline V CDR1 and CDR2: MNHNY, SVGAGI (reference sequence). Trimming removed 0 bases from V and 10 bases from J, with 27 bases in between. The CDR3 sequence: CASSYSGGPGTPTLGAFF. The CDR3 nucleotides are TGTGCCAGCAGTTACTCAGGGGGACCCGGGACACCAACCCTGGGAGCTTTCTTT.

This clonotype is medium-sized (0.01 to 0.1%) by share. This CDR3 reads CASSSSGYEQFF. CDR3 nucleotides: TGTGCCAGCAGTAGTAGCGGGTACGAGCAGTTCTTC. The V and J genes are TRBV6-1 and TRBJ2-1; 7 bases map to TRBD2. Germline loops: CDR1 MNHNS, CDR2 SASEGT. V dropped 5 bases and J dropped 10; count of bases not matched to a gene: 5. The CDR3 length is 12 residues.

Details on this clonotype: A much larger clone is a single base away; this may be a read error. The chain employs TRBV7-2 and TRBJ2-1, with 7 positions matching TRBD1. Germline V gene data show CDR1 as SGHTA and CDR2 as FQGNSA. The trim removed 5 bases at V and 10 bases at J, leaving 11 bases unmatched. The CDR3 runs to 14 residues. CDR3 in amino acids: CASSRRQGPYEQFF. The CDR3 DNA reads as TGTGCCAGCAGCCGCAGACAGGGCCCCTACGAGCAGTTCTTC.

A few counts support this clonotype. The V call is TRBV12-3 or TRBV12-4, the J call TRBJ2-1, with 9 bases fitting TRBD1. The CDR3 runs 16 residues. Trimming removed 5 bases from V and 4 bases from J; junction bases left unmatched: 9. CDR3 amino acids: CASSHRYRGRYNEQFF. CDR3 bases: TGTGCCAGCAGTCACCGTTACAGGGGGCGATACAATGAGCAGTTCTTC.

This chain links TRBV5-4 with TRBJ2-1, with a possible D match to TRBD2 (7 bases). The J call may be faulty, since TRBJ2-7 better matches the DNA end. The CDR3 spans 14 residues. Per germline, CDR1 SGHNT and CDR2 YYREEE (reference sequence). The CDR3 coding sequence is TGTGCCAGCAGTTTTGGGGGGGCCCATTACGAGCAGTACTTC. Translated: CASSFGGAHYEQYF.

In its sample, this clonotype ranks as medium-sized. The J gene is TRBJ2-1, the V gene TRBV10-3, with 11 bases identical to TRBD2. The CDR3 length is 15 residues. V gave up 6 bases and J gave up 3 bases; unmatched junction bases: 4. Looked up from germline, CDR1 is ENHRY and CDR2 is SYGVKD. DNA of the CDR3: TGTGCCATCAGGAAACTAGCGGGGGACTACAATGAGCAGTTCTTC. Encoded protein: CAIRKLAGDYNEQFF.

Judged by abundance, this clonotype is medium-sized. V is TRBV10-2 and J is TRBJ2-2, with a weak D call TRBD2 (6 bases). The CDR3 covers 10 residues. Trimming took 8 bases from V and 11 from J, leaving 9 bases between them. Germline CDR1 reads WSHSY; CDR2 reads SAAADI. The CDR3 sequence is CASGGGELFF. The DNA of the CDR3 is TGCGCCAGCGGGGGAGGAGAGCTGTTTTTT.

The gene calls are TRBV6-1 and TRBJ2-1; D is undetermined. The J call may not be correct, given that the DNA end is closer to TRBJ2-7. The CDR3 totals 14 residues. Germline V gene sequence: CDR1 MNHNS, CDR2 SASEGT. CDR3 region: CASSERVAGNEQYF. The DNA of the CDR3 is TGTGCCAGCAGTGAACGTGTCGCCGGCAATGAGCAGTACTTC.

This clonotype is labeled large (0.1 to 1%). The chain carries TRBV6-1 and TRBJ2-2, with unresolved D. The V gene lost 7 bases and the J gene lost 3 bases, with 15 bases spanning the gap. The CDR3 has 15 residues. The germline V gene encodes CDR1 MNHNS and CDR2 SASEGT. The CDR3 loop reads CASINTGRDTGELFF. CDR3 nucleotide sequence: TGTGCCAGCATTAATACCGGCCGCGACACCGGGGAGCTGTTTTTT.

This clonotype is categorized as medium-sized (0.01 to 0.1%). This rearrangement joins TRBV7-6 to TRBJ2-5; 10 nucleotides agree with TRBD2. Germline V gives CDR1 SGHVS, CDR2 FNYEAQ. With 5 bases clipped from V and 11 bases from J, the junction kept 14 bases outside the gene matches. The CDR3 sequence is 15 residues long. For the CDR3, the DNA is TGTGCCAGCAGCCCTCGGACTAGCGGCAACAATGAGCAGTACTTC. It is translated as CASSPRTSGNNEQYF. Filled out from reference TRBV7-6 and TRBJ2-5, the complete variable domain reads GAGVSQSPRYKVTKRGQDVALRCDPISGHVSLYWYRQALGQGPEFLTYFNYEAQQDKSGLPNDRFSAERPEGSISTLTIQRTEQRDSAMYRCASSPRTSGNNEQYFGPGTRLLVL.

This clonotype was seen repeatedly, ten times or more. The rearrangement joins TRBV27 to TRBJ2-3; tentatively, D is TRBD2 (5 bases). Trimming removed 5 bases at V and 7 bases at J, with 10 bases between. The germline CDR1 and CDR2 sequences are MNHEY and SMNVEV (reference sequence). CDR3 size: 12 residues. In nucleotides, the CDR3 is TGTGCCAGCAGTCAGAGCGGTAATACGCAGTATTTT. This translates into CASSQSGNTQYF.

V usage is TRBV6-1 and J usage is TRBJ2-5; 9 bases line up with TRBD2. This CDR3 is built from 14 residues. Germline V gene sequence: CDR1 MNHNS, CDR2 SASEGT. V shed 4 bases and J 2 bases; nucleotides not matched to a gene: 2. CDR3 DNA: TGTGCCAGCAGTGGGGCGGGAGGGCAAGAGACCCAGTACTTC. It is translated as CASSGAGGQETQYF.

By frequency in the sample, this clonotype is medium-sized. The chain links TRBV27 to TRBJ2-1, with TRBD1 matching over 10 bases. The CDR3 spans 15 residues. The germline gives CDR1 MNHEY, CDR2 SMNVEV (reference sequence). With 3 bases clipped from V and 10 bases from J, the junction kept 9 bases outside the gene matches. The CDR3 DNA sequence: TGTGCCAGCAGTTTTTACGGGACAGGGGCCTACGAGCAGTTCTTC. Residues: CASSFYGTGAYEQFF.

This clonotype showed up just a few times. V and J are TRBV6-1 and TRBJ1-4, with D maybe TRBD1 (6 bases). CDR1 is MNHNS and CDR2 is SASEGT in the germline V gene. CDR3 length equals 16 residues. Trimming removed 5 bases from V and 7 bases from J, with 20 bases in between. The CDR3 region is CASSQPPGAVAEKLFF. The DNA for the CDR3 is TGTGCCAGCAGTCAACCCCCGGGGGCGGTAGCTGAAAAACTGTTTTTT.

By share of the sample, this clonotype is medium-sized (0.01 to 0.1%). The V call is TRBV6-1, the J call TRBJ2-1, with D unresolved. The closer fit of TRBJ2-7 to the DNA end suggests the J call may be wrong. The germline CDR1 and CDR2 sequences are MNHNS and SASEGT. CDR3 length: 14 amino acids. This chain's CDR3 is CASRDQSGSYEQYF. The CDR3 DNA is TGTGCCAGCCGAGACCAGTCAGGCTCCTACGAGCAGTACTTC.

By share, this clonotype counts as medium-sized. This chain joins TRBV27 and TRBJ2-1; D is possibly TRBD1 (6 bases). The CDR3 is 15 amino acids. Germline CDR1 MNHEY, CDR2 SMNVEV (reference sequence). V was shortened by 7 bases and J by 6 bases, with 19 bases between the two germline ends. The CDR3 protein is CASMVSRGGLNEQFF. DNA of the CDR3: TGTGCCAGCATGGTCTCCAGGGGTGGTCTCAATGAGCAGTTCTTC.

This clonotype was counted a single time. The V gene is TRBV28, the J gene TRBJ2-1; 9 bases map to TRBD2. The trim removed 6 bases at V and 7 bases at J, leaving 10 bases unmatched. The CDR3 has 15 amino acids. Germline V gives CDR1 MDHEN, CDR2 SYDVKM. CDR3 coding DNA: TGTGCCAGCAGCCCCGTTAGCGGGAGTGGGAATGAGCAGTTCTTC. Translation gives CASSPVSGSGNEQFF.

This chain uses TRBV6-1 with TRBJ2-4; no definite D call. From germline, CDR1 is MNHNS and CDR2 SASEGT. This CDR3 comprises 15 residues. Trimming stripped 3 bases from V and 0 bases from J, with 9 bases between. The CDR3 bases are TGTGCCAGCAGTGATATGACTTCAGCCAAAAACATTCAGTACTTC. It encodes CASSDMTSAKNIQYF.

The genes are TRBV5-6 and TRBJ2-1; 10 positions agree with TRBD2. Losses at the gene ends were 2 bases for V and 9 bases for J; bases not matched to a gene: 11. Germline CDR1 reads SGHDT; CDR2 reads YYEEEE. The length of the CDR3 is 16 residues. CDR3 in amino acids: CASSFGLLAGDSEQFF. The CDR3, as DNA: TGTGCCAGCAGCTTCGGGCTTCTAGCGGGAGATAGTGAGCAGTTCTTC.

This clonotype showed up just a few times. The V call is TRBV30, the J call TRBJ2-2; D unclear. Germline CDR1 is GTSNPN and CDR2 is SVGIG (reference sequence). The CDR3 is 12 amino acids. V lost 3 bases and J 2 bases, leaving 4 bases between the germline ends. In DNA, the CDR3 is TGTGCCTGGAGGCAAAACACCGGGGAGCTGTTTTTT. Protein product: CAWRQNTGELFF.

V is TRBV7-6 and J is TRBJ2-5; D is possibly TRBD1 (6 bases). The assigned J gene may be wrong: the sequence end matches TRBJ2-7 better. The germline gives CDR1 SGHVS, CDR2 FNYEAQ. The CDR3 loop spans 14 amino acids. The CDR3 loop reads CASSLGAGANEQYF. The CDR3 DNA reads as TGTGCCAGCAGCTTGGGGGCAGGGGCAAACGAGCAGTACTTC.

This clonotype is medium-sized by share. This rearrangement joins TRBV7-2 to TRBJ2-5; TRBD1 aligns across 9 bases. Losses at the gene ends were 5 bases for V and 11 bases for J; bases not matched to a gene: 15. The CDR3 runs to 15 residues. Germline V gives CDR1 SGHTA, CDR2 FQGNSA. The CDR3 region has the DNA TGTGCCAGCAGCGCACACAGGGGGCGGGATAATGAGCAGTACTTC. This encodes CASSAHRGRDNEQYF.